This TCR beta chain was sequenced during a study of T cell repertoires in cytomegalovirus infection. Study overall: The study used recently identified HLA-C-restricted and well-studied HLA-B-restricted CMV epitopes. Indicated by public TCR beta signatures were CMV infection and matching HLA type.

This clonotype was observed a few times. The antigen remains undetermined. Points from the study as a whole: HLA-C-restricted CMV-specific TCR beta clonotypes prevailed in the ex vivo response. Carriers of CMV plus the relevant HLA were identified by cumulative public TCR beta family frequency.

V was cut by 0 bases and J by 2 bases, with 4 bases left in between. This CDR3 has 14 residues. Per the germline V gene, CDR1 is MNHEY and CDR2 is SVGEGT. TCRdb fed the reads into MiXCR, producing one record per CDR3 protein. The sample carries 250,000 to 300,000 distinct CDR3 sequences, approximately 22% recorded once. The chain combines TRBV6-2 or TRBV6-3 with TRBJ2-2; D unclear. The sequence derives from a human donor in good health (CMV status not recorded). Some clones in this sample may be carry-over from other donors' samples. Here the sequenced sample was cultured PBMCs, taken from culture after CMV antigen stimulation. CDR3: CASSYSRNTGELFF. The CDR3 region has the DNA TGTGCCAGCAGTTACTCGAGAAACACCGGGGAGCTGTTTTTT.